This TCR beta chain appears in the sequencing data of a study of T cells in Graves' hyperthyroidism and ophthalmopathy. This clonotype showed up many times. Enrolled ophthalmopathy patients presented with a Clinical Activity Score of at least 3, a NOSPECS grade of at least 4, and disease duration under 3 months. Diagnoses were established using clinical symptoms, serum thyroxine and TRAb, thyroid ultrasound and orbital computed tomography. The source of the PBMCs was 8 to 10 ml of fresh peripheral blood. The ends lost 1 base at V and 7 bases at J; junction bases unmatched: 6. Germline loops: CDR1 LNHDA, CDR2 SQIVND (reference sequence). CDR3 length: 14 amino acids. RNA transcripts yielded amplified TCR beta CDR3 regions. HTBI primers were employed in a first-round RT-PCR of the TCR CDR3. MiXCR, applied by TCRdb to the multiplex PCR reads, yields one record per CDR3 protein. Of about 520,000 distinct CDR3 sequences in the sample, roughly 25% were seen once.

This chain joins TRBV19 and TRBJ1-2; 7 nucleotides agree with TRBD1. Input material: blood. This clonotype originated in a woman aged 30 to 39 with Graves' ophthalmopathy. The CDR3 reads CASSIGQGLGGYTF. CDR3 nucleotides: TGTGCCAGTAGTATAGGACAGGGACTCGGTGGCTACACCTTC.